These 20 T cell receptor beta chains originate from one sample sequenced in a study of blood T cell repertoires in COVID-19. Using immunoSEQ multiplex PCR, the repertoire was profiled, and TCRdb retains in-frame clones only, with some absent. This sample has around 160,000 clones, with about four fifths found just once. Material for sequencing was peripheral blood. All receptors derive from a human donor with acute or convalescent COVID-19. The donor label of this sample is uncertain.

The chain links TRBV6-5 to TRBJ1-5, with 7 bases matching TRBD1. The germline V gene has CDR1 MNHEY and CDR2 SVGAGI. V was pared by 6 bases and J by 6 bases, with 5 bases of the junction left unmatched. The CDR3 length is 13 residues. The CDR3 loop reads CASSQGVGQPQHF. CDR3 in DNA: TGTGCCAGCAGCCAGGGGGTTGGTCAGCCCCAGCATTTT.

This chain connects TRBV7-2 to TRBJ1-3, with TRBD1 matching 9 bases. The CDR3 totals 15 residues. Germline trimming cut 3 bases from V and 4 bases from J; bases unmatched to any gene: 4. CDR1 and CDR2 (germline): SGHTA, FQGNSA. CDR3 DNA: TGTGCCAGCAGCTTTCCGGGACAGGGCGGAAACACCATATATTTT. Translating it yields CASSFPGQGGNTIYF.

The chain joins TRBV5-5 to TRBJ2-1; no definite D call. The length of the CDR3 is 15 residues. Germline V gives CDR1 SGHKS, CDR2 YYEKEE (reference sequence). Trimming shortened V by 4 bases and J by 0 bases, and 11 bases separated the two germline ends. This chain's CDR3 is CASSPRVGSYNEQFF. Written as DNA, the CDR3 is TGTGCCAGCAGCCCCCGGGTCGGCTCCTACAATGAGCAGTTCTTC.

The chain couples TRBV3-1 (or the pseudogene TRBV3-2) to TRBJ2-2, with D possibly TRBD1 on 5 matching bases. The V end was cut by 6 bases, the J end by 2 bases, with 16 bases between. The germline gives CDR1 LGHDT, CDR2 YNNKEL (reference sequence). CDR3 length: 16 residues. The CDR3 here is CASRRELGANTGELFF. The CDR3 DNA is TGTGCCAGCAGGCGCGAGCTAGGGGCTAACACCGGGGAGCTGTTTTTT.

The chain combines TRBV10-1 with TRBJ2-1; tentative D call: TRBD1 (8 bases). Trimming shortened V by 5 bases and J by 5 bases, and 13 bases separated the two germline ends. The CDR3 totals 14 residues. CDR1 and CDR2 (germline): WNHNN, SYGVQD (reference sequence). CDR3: CASSHRGGHNEQFF. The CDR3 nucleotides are TGCGCCAGCAGTCACAGGGGGGGCCACAATGAGCAGTTCTTC.

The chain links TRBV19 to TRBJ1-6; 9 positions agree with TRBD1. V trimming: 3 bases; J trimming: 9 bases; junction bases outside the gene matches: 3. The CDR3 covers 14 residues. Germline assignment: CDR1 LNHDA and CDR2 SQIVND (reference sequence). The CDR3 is CASSMGQGGSPLHF. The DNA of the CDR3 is TGTGCCAGTAGTATGGGACAGGGAGGTTCACCCCTCCACTTT.

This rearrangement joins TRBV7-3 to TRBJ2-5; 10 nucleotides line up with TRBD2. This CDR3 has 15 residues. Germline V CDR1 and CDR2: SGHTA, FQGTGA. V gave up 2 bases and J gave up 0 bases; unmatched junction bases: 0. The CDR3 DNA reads TGTGCCAGCAGCTTACTAGCGGGGGACCAAGAGACCCAGTACTTC. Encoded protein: CASSLLAGDQETQYF.

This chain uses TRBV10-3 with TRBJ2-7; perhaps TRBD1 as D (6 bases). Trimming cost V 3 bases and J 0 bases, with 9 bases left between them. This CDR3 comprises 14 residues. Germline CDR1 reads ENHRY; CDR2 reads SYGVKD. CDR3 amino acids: CAISEGTLSYEQYF. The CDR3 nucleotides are TGTGCCATCAGTGAAGGGACACTCTCCTACGAGCAGTACTTC.

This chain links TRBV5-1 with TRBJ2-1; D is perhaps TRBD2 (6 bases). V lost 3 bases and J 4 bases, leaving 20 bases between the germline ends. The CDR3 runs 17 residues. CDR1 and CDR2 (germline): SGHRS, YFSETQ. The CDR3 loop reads CASSSSLIAAAYNEQFF. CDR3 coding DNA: TGCGCCAGCAGCTCCAGCCTTATAGCGGCCGCTTACAATGAGCAGTTCTTC.

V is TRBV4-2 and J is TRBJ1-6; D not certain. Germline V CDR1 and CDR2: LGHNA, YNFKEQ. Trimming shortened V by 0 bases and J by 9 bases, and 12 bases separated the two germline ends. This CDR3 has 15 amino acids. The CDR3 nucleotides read TGTGCCAGCAGCCAAGAGGGCCGGGAGGGTTCACCCCTCCACTTT. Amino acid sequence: CASSQEGREGSPLHF.

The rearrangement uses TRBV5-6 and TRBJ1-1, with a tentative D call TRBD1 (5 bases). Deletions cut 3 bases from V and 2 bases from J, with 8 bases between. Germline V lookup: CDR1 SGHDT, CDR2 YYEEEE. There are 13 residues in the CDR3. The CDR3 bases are TGTGCCAGCAGCTACGGGGGAAACACTGAAGCTTTCTTT. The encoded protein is CASSYGGNTEAFF.

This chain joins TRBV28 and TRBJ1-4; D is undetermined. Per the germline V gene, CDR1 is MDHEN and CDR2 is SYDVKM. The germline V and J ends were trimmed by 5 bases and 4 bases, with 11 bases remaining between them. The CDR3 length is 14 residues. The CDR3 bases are TGTGCCAGCAGTCTAAGTCACCTTAATGAAAAACTGTTTTTT. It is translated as CASSLSHLNEKLFF.

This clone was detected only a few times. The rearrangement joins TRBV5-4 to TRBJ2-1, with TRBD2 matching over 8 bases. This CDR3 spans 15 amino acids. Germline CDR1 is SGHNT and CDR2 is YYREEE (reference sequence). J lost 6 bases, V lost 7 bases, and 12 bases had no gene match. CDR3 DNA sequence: TGTGCCAGCGGAGCCACGGGGGGGCCGGGCAATGAGCAGTTCTTC. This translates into CASGATGGPGNEQFF. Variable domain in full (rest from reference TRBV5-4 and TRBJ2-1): ETGVTQSPTHLIKTRGQQVTLRCSSQSGHNTVSWYQQALGQGPQFIFQYYREEENGRGNFPPRFSGLQFPNYSSELNVNALELDDSALYLCASGATGGPGNEQFFGPGTRLTVL.

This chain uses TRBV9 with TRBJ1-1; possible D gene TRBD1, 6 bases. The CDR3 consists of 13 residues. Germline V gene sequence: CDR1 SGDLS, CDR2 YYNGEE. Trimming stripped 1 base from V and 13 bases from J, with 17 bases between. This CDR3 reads CASSVRGGDNGFF. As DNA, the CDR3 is TGTGCCAGCAGCGTACGAGGGGGGGACAACGGTTTCTTT.

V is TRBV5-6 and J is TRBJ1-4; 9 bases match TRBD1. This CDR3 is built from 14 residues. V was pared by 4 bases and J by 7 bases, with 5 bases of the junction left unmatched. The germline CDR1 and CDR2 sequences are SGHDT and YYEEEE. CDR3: CASSMTGGSEKLFF. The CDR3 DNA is TGTGCCAGCAGCATGACAGGGGGTAGTGAAAAACTGTTTTTT.

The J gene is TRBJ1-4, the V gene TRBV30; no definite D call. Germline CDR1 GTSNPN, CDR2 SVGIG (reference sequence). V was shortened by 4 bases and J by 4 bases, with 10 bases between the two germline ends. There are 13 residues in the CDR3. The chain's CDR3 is CAWTTGSNEKLFF. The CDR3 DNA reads TGTGCCTGGACTACCGGGAGTAATGAAAAACTGTTTTTT.

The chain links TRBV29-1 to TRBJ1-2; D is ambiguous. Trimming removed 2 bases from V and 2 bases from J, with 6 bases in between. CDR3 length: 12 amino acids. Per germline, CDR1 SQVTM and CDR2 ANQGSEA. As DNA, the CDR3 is TGCAGCGTTGAAAGGCGGAACTATGGCTACACCTTC. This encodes CSVERRNYGYTF.

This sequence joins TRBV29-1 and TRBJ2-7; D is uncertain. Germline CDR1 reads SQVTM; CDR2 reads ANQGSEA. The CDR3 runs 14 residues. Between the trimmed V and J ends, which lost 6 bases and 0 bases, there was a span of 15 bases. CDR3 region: CSVRTLQFSYEQYF. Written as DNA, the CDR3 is TGCAGCGTCCGTACCTTACAGTTCTCCTACGAGCAGTACTTC.

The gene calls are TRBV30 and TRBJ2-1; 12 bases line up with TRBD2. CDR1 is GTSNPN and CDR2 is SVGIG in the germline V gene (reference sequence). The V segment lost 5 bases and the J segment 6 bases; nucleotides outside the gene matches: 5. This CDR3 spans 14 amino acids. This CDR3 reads CAWGLAGRVNEQFF. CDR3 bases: TGTGCCTGGGGACTAGCGGGGAGGGTCAATGAGCAGTTCTTC.

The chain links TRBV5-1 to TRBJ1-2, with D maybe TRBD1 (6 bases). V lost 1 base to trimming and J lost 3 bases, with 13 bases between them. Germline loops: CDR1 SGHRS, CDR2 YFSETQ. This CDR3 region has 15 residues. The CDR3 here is CASSLRGADDYGYTF. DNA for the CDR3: TGCGCCAGCAGCTTGCGGGGGGCAGATGACTATGGCTACACCTTC.